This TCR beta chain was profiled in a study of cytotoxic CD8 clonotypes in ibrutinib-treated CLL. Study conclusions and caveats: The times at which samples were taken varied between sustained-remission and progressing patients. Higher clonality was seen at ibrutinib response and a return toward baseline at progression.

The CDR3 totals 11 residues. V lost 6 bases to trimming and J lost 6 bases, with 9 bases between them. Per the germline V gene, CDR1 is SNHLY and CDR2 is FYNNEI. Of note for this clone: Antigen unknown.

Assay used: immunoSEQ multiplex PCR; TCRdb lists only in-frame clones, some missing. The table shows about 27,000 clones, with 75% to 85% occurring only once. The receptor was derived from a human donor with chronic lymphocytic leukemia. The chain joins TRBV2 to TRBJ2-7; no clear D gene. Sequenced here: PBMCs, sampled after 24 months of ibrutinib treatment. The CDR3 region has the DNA TGTGCCAGCAGGGACCTAGGCGAGCAGTACTTC. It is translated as CASRDLGEQYF.